This is a list of T cell receptor delta chains from one sample in a study of gamma-delta T cells after stem cell transplantation. TCRdb reapplied CATT to the RT-PCR reads. The profile covers roughly 5,400 delta-chain clones, with 9.8% appearing a single time and 13% taken by the ten largest. Source material: gamma-delta T cells. The origin of the receptors is a human donor. It is not recorded whose cells these are; they may come from a transplant donor. Both conserved end residues are part of each CDR3.

CDR3 protein	V gene	J gene
CACDEAGGYLAWDTRQMFF	TRDV2	TRDJ3
CACDPVAVLGTAQLFF	TRDV2	TRDJ2
CACDTVLGDTELIF	TRDV2	TRDJ1
CALGGQLPSGGYGLTAQLFF	TRDV1	TRDJ2
CACDHLPTSVGLTAQLFF	TRDV2	TRDJ2
CACDTVGGFNTDKLIF	TRDV2	TRDJ1
CACDTGGPSSWDTRQMFF	TRDV2	TRDJ3
CALGQWGHGTDKLIF	TRDV1	TRDJ1
CACDRLGDTRLTAQLFF	TRDV2	TRDJ2
CACDTVDTGDKLIF	TRDV2	TRDJ1
CACDTVRSRGGVYTDKLIF	TRDV2	TRDJ1
CACDTVVSAGLDHGNRRTDKLIF	TRDV2	TRDJ1
CALGEPRRDPGVGDTRAAQLFF	TRDV1	TRDJ2
CACDHVLGDYTDKLIF	TRDV2	TRDJ1
CACDTLRPRVLGDTAWGTRQMFF	TRDV2	TRDJ3
CACDTVLGDNGASWDTRQMFF	TRDV2	TRDJ3
CACDTVLVGDTRASSWDTRQMFF	TRDV2	TRDJ3
CACAVGVSLSWDTRQMFF	TRDV2	TRDJ3
CACDTVSTGDTWDTRQMFF	TRDV2	TRDJ3
CACDTGGYGSWDTRQMFF	TRDV2	TRDJ3
CACDTGLGAPYTDKLIF	TRDV2	TRDJ1
CAASGLWSGGYTDKPIF	TRAV29/DV5	TRDJ1
CACDTWGIPTDKLIF	TRDV2	TRDJ1
CACDPVLGATYTDKLIF	TRDV2	TRDJ1
CALGSTDRRWGIRADKLIF	TRDV1	TRDJ1
CACDPLGDTGYTDKLIF	TRDV2	TRDJ1
CACDTWGICFCVDKLIF	TRDV2	TRDJ1
CACDTVEVIGADSWDTRQVFF	TRDV2	TRDJ3
CACDLVGTGGSTDKLIF	TRDV2	TRDJ1
CACERLRRDSTDTDKLIF	TRDV2	TRDJ1
CACDTRLLGDPSTSWDTRQMFF	TRDV2	TRDJ3
CACDSGDTPTWDTRQMFF	TRDV2	TRDJ3
CACVPLGRDTDKLIF	TRDV2	TRDJ1
CACDLLGESSWDTRQMFF	TRDV2	TRDJ3
CACDTVRGSVGLSTWDTRQMFF	TRDV2	TRDJ3
CACDTLRRTGGSEAGTDKLIF	TRDV2	TRDJ1
CACDTVGDSTRDTRQMFF	TRDV2	TRDJ3
CACDTRHLGDDNLIF	TRDV2	TRDJ1
CACDTLSYVVGTGGTDKLIF	TRDV2	TRDJ1